This T cell receptor beta chain originates from a study of T cells after yellow fever vaccination. This clonotype was detected a few times. The antigen remains undetermined. One entry per CDR3 protein, called by TCRdb with MiXCR from the 5' RACE reads. The table lists 340,000 or so distinct CDR3 sequences, about an eighth of them singletons. Trimming removed 8 bases at V and 5 bases at J, with 22 bases between. The CDR3 sequence is 15 residues long. Germline CDR1 and CDR2: SGHTA and FQGNSA. Study findings and constraints: Clones that expanded after primary vaccination mostly reappeared after the booster (96% CD4, approximately 89% CD8).

The specimen comprised CD4+ T cells sorted from PBMCs, sampled 15 days after the yellow fever booster vaccination. The sequence was obtained from a man aged 18 to 30 who received the YFV17D yellow fever vaccine. The V and J genes are TRBV7-2 and TRBJ2-7, with a possible D match to TRBD1 (7 bases). In nucleotides, the CDR3 is TGTGCCAGCGAACCTAACCCGACAGGGAGGAACGAGCAGTACGTC. This sequence encodes CASEPNPTGRNEQYV.